The clone carrying this T cell receptor (beta chain) was recorded many times. The antigen is unknown. This CDR3 has 16 residues. CDR1 and CDR2 from the germline V gene are SQVTM and ANQGSEA. J was trimmed by 0 bases and V by 3 bases; bases with no gene match: 8. This specimen comes from a study of T-cell reconstitution after alpha-beta-depleted transplantation in children. The study, taken as a whole, reports: For some patients, TCRbeta diversity was high at day 60 because of recipient T cells and thymic progenitors that survived. Hyperexpanded clones declined; after one year, newly produced T cells mostly supplied diversity. Reports say that about two months after transplant, the alpha-beta T cells came out of several hundred graft clones that had expanded.

It was with unique molecular identifiers that the TCRbeta library was prepared. TCRdb ran MiXCR on the PCR reads and lists one entry per CDR3 protein. Of about 200,000 distinct CDR3 sequences in the sample, approximately 6% were seen once. The chain uses TRBV29-1 and TRBJ2-1; 7 bases map to TRBD2. The specimen comprised PBMCs, sampled before TCRalphabeta/CD19-depleted stem cell transplant. This clonotype was obtained from a girl in the first two years of life with combined immunodeficiency, due to receive a stem cell transplant. The CDR3 sequence: CSVDGGSSLSYNEQFF. In DNA form, the CDR3 reads TGCAGCGTTGACGGCGGGAGTTCTCTCTCCTACAATGAGCAGTTCTTC.